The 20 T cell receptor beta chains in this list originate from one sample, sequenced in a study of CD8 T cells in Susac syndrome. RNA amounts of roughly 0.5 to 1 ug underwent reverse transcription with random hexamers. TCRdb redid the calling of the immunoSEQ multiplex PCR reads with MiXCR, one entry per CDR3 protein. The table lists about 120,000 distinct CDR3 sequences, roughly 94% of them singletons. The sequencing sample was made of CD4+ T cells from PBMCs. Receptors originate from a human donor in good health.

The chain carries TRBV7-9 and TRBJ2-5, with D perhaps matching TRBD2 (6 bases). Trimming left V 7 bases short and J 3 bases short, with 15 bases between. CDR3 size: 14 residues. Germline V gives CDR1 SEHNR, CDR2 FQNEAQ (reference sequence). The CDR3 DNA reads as TGTGCCAGCATTGAGATGGAGGGTAAAGAGACCCAGTACTTC. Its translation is CASIEMEGKETQYF.

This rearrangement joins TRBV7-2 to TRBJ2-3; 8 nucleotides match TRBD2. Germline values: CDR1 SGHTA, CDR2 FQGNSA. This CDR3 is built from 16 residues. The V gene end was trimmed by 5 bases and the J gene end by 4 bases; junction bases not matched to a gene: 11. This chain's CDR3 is CASSPRLATGSDTQYF. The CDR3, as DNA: TGTGCCAGCAGCCCCAGACTAGCGACCGGGTCAGATACGCAGTATTTT.

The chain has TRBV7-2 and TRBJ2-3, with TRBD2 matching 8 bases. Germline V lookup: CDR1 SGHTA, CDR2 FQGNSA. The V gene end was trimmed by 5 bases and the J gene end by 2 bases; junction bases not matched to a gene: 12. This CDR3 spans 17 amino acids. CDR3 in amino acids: CASSISGMGAYTDTQYF. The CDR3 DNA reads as TGTGCCAGCAGCATTAGCGGGATGGGGGCCTACACAGATACGCAGTATTTT.

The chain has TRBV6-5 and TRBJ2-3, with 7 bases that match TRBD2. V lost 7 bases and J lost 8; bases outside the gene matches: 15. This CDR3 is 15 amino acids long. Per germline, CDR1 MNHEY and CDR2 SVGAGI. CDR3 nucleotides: TGTGCCAGCAACCAGCGGGGCCCCCACGGTTCTACGCAGTATTTT. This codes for CASNQRGPHGSTQYF.

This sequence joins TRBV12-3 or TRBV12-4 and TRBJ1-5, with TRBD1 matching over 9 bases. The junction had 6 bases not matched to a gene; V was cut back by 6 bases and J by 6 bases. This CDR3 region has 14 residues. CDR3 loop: CASSQTGGFQPQHF. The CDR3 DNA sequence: TGTGCCAGCAGCCAGACAGGGGGTTTTCAGCCCCAGCATTTT.

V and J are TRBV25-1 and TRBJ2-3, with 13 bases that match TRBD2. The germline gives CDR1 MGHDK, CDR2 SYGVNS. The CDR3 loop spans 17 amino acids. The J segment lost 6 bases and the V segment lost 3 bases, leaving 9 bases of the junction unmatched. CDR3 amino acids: CASSDITSGRGTDTQYF. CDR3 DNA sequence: TGTGCCAGCAGTGATATCACTAGCGGGAGGGGTACCGATACGCAGTATTTT.

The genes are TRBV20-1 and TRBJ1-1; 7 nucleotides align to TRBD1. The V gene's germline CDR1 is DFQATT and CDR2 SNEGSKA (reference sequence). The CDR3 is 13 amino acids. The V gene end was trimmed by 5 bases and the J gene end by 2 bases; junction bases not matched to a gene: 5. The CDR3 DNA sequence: TGCAGTGCTCCAGACAGGGCCAACACTGAAGCTTTCTTT. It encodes CSAPDRANTEAFF.

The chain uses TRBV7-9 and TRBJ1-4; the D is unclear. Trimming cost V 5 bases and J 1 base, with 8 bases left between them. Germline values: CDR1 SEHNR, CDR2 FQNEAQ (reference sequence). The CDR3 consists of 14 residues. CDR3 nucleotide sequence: TGTGCCAGCAGCCCTTTCGGAACTAATGAAAAACTGTTTTTT. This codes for CASSPFGTNEKLFF.

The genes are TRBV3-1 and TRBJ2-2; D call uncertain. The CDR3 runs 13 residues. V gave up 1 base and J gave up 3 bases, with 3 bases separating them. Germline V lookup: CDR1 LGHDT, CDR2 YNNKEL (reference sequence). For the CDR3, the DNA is TGTGCCAGCAGCCAAGGAGACACCGGGGAGCTGTTTTTT. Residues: CASSQGDTGELFF.

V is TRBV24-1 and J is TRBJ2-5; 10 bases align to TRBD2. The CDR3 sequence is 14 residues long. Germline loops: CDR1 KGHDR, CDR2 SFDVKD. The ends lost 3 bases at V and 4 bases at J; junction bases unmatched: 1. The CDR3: CATSDRTSGETQYF. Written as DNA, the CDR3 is TGTGCCACCAGTGATAGGACTAGCGGAGAGACCCAGTACTTC.

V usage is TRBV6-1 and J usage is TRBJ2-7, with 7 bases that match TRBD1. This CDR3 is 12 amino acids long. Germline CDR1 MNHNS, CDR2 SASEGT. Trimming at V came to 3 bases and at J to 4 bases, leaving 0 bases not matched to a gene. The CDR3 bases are TGTGCCAGCAGTGAGACAGGGTACGAGCAGTACTTC. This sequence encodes CASSETGYEQYF.

The CDR3 nucleotides are TGTGCCAGCAGCTTGGAGGGGACAGGGCCAGGCGACATTCAGTACTTC. Its protein is CASSLEGTGPGDIQYF. The chain has TRBV5-4 and TRBJ2-4; TRBD1 agrees at 9 bases. Trimming took 0 bases from V and 8 from J; bases not matched to a gene: 9. CDR3 size: 16 residues. Per the germline V gene, CDR1 is SGHNT and CDR2 is YYREEE (reference sequence).

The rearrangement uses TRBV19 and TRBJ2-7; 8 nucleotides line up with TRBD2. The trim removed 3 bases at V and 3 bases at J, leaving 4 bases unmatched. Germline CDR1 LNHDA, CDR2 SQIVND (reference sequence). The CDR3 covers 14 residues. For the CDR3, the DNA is TGTGCCAGTAGTATGACCGGGACTAGCTACGAGCAGTACTTC. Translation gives CASSMTGTSYEQYF.

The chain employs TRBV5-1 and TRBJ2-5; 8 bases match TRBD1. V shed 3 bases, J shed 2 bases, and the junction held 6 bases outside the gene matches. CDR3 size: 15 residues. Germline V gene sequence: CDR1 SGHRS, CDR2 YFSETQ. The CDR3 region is CASSSGGTGQETQYF. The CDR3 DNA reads TGCGCCAGCAGCTCGGGCGGGACAGGTCAAGAGACCCAGTACTTC.

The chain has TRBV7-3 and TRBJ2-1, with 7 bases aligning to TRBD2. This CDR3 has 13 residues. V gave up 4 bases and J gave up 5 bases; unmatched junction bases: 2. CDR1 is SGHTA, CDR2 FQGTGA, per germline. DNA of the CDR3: TGTGCCAGCAGCTCAGCGGGGAACAATGAGCAGTTCTTC. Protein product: CASSSAGNNEQFF.

The CDR3 here is CASSLGGSYGYTF. The DNA for the CDR3 is TGTGCCAGCAGCTTGGGAGGGTCCTATGGCTACACCTTC. This chain links TRBV5-6 with TRBJ1-2; D gene uncertain. Germline V gives CDR1 SGHDT, CDR2 YYEEEE. This CDR3 comprises 13 residues. V lost 0 bases and J 4 bases, leaving 7 bases between the germline ends. Full variable domain (missing parts from reference TRBV5-6 and TRBJ1-2): DAGVTQSPTHLIKTRGQQVTLRCSPKSGHDTVSWYQQALGQGPQFIFQYYEEEERQRGNFPDRFSGHQFPNYSSELNVNALLLGDSALYLCASSLGGSYGYTFGSGTRLTVV.

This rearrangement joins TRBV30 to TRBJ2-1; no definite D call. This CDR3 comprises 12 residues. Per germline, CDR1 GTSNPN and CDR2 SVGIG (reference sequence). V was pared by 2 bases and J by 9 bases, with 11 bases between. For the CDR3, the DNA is TGTGCCTGGAGTCTTCGGAGTCCTGAGCAGTTCTTC. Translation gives CAWSLRSPEQFF.

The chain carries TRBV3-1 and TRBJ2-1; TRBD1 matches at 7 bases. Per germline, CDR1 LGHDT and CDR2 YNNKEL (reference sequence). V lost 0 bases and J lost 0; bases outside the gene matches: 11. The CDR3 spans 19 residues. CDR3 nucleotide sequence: TGTGCCAGCAGCCAAGATTTGCCCGACCCAGGGGGCTCCTACAATGAGCAGTTCTTC. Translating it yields CASSQDLPDPGGSYNEQFF.

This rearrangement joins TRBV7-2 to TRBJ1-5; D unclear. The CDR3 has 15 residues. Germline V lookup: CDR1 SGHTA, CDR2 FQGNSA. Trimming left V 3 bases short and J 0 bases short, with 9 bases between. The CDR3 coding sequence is TGTGCCAGCAGCTTTGGCCAGTATAGCAATCAGCCCCAGCATTTT. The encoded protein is CASSFGQYSNQPQHF.

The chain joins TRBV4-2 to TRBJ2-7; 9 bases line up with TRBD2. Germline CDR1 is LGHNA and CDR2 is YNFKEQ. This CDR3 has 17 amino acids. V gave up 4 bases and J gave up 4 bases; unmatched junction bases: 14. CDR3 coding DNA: TGTGCCAGCAGCCCCGGGCCCCGCGGGAGGGCCGAATACGAGCAGTACTTC. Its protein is CASSPGPRGRAEYEQYF.